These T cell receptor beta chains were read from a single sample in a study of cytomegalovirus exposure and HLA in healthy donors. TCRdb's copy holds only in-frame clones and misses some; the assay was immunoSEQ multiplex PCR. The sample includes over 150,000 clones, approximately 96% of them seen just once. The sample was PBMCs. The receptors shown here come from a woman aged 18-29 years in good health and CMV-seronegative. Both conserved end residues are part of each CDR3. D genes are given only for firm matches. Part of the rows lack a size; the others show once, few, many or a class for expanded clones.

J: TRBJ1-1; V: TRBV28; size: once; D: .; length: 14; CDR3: CASSLVTGNTEAFF; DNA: TGTGCCAGCAGTTTGGTAACAGGGAACACTGAAGCTTTCTTT
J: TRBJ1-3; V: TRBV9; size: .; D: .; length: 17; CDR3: CASSVGGGTSSGNTIYF; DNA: TGTGCCAGCAGCGTAGGGGGGGGCACAAGCTCTGGAAACACCATATATTTT
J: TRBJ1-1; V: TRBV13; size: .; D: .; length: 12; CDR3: CASSRGGAGAFF; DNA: TGTGCCAGCAGCCGTGGGGGGGCAGGAGCTTTCTTT
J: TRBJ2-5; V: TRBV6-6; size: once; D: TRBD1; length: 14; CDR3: CASSYSDRAETQYF; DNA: TGTGCCAGCAGTTACTCGGACAGGGCGGAGACCCAGTACTTC
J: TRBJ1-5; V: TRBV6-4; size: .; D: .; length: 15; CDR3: CASSAIIQGNQPQHF; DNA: TGTGCCAGCAGTGCCATCATCCAGGGTAATCAGCCCCAGCATTTT
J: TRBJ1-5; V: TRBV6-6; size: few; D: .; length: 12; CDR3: CASGGPSQPQHF; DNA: TGTGCCAGCGGCGGTCCCAGTCAGCCCCAGCATTTT
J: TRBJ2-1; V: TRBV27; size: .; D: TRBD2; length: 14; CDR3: CASRQSGVHNEQFF; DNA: TGTGCCAGCAGGCAGAGCGGGGTCCACAATGAGCAGTTCTTC
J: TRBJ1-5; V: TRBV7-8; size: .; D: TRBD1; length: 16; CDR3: CASSPWGQGSNQPQHF; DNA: TGTGCCAGCAGTCCATGGGGACAGGGATCGAATCAGCCCCAGCATTTT
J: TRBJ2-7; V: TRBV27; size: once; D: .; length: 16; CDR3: CASSLSGRGARNEQYF; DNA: TGTGCCAGCAGTTTATCGGGCAGGGGGGCACGCAACGAGCAGTACTTC
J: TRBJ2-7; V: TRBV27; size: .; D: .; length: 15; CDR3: CASSFLTGDNYEQYF; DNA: TGTGCCAGCAGTTTTCTGACCGGGGACAACTACGAGCAGTACTTC
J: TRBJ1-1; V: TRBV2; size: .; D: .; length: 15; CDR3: CASSELVGGNTEAFF; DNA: TGTGCCAGCAGTGAATTGGTTGGCGGGAACACTGAAGCTTTCTTT
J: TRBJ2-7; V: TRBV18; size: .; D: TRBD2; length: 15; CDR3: CASSPGTSGAYEQYF; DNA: TGTGCCAGCTCACCAGGGACTAGCGGGGCATACGAGCAGTACTTC
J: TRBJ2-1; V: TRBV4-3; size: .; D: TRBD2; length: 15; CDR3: CASSHLAGEDNEQFF; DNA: TGCGCCAGCAGCCATCTGGCGGGGGAGGACAATGAGCAGTTCTTC
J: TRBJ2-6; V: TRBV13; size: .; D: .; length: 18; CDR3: CASSSQVKSSSGANVLTF; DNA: TGTGCCAGCAGCTCCCAGGTTAAGAGCTCCTCTGGGGCCAACGTCCTGACTTTC
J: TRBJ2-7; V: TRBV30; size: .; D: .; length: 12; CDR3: CAWTDRPYGQYF; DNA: TGTGCCTGGACCGACAGGCCCTACGGGCAGTACTTC
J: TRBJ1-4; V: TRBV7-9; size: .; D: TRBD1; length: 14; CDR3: CASSLEGAFEKLFF; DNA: TGTGCCAGCAGCTTAGAGGGGGCTTTTGAAAAACTGTTTTTT
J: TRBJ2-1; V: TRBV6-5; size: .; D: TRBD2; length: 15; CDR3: CASTPSGGGYNEQFF; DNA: TGTGCCAGCACTCCAAGCGGGGGGGGCTACAATGAGCAGTTCTTC
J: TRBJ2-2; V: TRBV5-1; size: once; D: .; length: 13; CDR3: CASSFVDTGELFF; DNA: TGCGCCAGCAGCTTTGTCGACACCGGGGAGCTGTTTTTT
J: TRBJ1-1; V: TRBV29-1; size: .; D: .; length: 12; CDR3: CSVAGESTEAFF; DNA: TGCAGCGTTGCGGGGGAAAGCACTGAAGCTTTCTTT
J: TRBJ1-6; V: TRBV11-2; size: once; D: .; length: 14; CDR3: CASSGDFMYSPLHF; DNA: TGTGCCAGCAGCGGCGACTTTATGTACTCACCCCTCCACTTT
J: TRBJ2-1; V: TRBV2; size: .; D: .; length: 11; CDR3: CASDTGFSGFF; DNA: TGTGCCAGCGACACAGGGTTCAGCGGGTTCTTC
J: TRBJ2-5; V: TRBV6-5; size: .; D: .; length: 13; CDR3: CASSYDGGKTQYF; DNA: TGTGCCAGCAGTTACGATGGGGGGAAAACCCAGTACTTC
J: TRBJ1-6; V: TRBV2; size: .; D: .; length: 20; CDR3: CASRTSQPYYFRSYNSPLHF; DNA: TGTGCCAGCAGGACCAGTCAACCCTACTATTTCCGCTCCTATAATTCACCCCTCCACTTT
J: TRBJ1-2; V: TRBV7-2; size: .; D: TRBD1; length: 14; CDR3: CASSGDRGVYGYTF; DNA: TGTGCCAGCAGCGGGGACAGAGGGGTCTATGGCTACACCTTC
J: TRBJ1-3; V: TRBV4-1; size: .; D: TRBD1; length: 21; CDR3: CASSQGRYADRGQHSGNTIYF; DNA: TGCGCCAGCAGCCAAGGCCGGTACGCGGACAGGGGCCAACACTCTGGAAACACCATATATTTT
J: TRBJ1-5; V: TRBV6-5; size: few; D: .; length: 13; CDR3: CASSYGGSQPQHF; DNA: TGTGCCAGCAGTTACGGGGGGAGTCAGCCCCAGCATTTT
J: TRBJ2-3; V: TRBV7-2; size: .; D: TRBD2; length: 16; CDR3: CASSLVAGGYTDTQYF; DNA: TGTGCCAGCAGCTTAGTAGCGGGGGGATACACAGATACGCAGTATTTT
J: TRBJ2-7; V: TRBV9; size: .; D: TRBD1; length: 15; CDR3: CASSVGTGGSYEQYF; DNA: TGTGCCAGCAGCGTAGGTACAGGGGGCTCCTACGAGCAGTACTTC
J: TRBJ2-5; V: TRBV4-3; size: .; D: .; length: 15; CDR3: CASSSWATNQETQYF; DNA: TGCGCCAGCAGCTCCTGGGCGACGAACCAAGAGACCCAGTACTTC
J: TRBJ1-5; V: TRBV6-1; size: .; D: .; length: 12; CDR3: CASNRSGQPQHF; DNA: TGTGCCAGTAACAGGTCGGGTCAGCCCCAGCATTTT
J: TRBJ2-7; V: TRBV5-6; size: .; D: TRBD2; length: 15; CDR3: CASSLGTSGGYEQYF; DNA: TGTGCCAGCAGCCTAGGGACTAGCGGGGGCTACGAGCAGTACTTC
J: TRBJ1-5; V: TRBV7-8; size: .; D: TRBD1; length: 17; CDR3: CASSLVGDRGHNQPQHF; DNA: TGTGCCAGCAGCTTAGTTGGGGACAGGGGGCACAATCAGCCCCAGCATTTT
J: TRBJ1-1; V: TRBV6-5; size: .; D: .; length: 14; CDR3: CASRSQAKNTEAFF; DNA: TGTGCCAGCAGGTCCCAGGCCAAGAACACTGAAGCTTTCTTT
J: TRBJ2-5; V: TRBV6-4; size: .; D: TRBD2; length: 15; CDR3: CASRGTGTTSETQYF; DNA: TGTGCCAGCAGGGGGACCGGGACTACGTCAGAGACCCAGTACTTC
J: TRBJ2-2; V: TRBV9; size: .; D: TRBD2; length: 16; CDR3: CASSTSGNANTGELFF; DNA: TGTGCCAGCAGCACTAGCGGGAACGCGAACACCGGGGAGCTGTTTTTT
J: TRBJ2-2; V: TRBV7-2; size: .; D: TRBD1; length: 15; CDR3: CASSYHRGNTGELFF; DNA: TGTGCCAGCAGCTACCACAGGGGAAACACCGGGGAGCTGTTTTTT
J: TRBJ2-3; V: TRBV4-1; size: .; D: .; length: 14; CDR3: CASSWTTYTDTQYF; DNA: TGCGCCAGCAGCTGGACTACCTACACAGATACGCAGTATTTT
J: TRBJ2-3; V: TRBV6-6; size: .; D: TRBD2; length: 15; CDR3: CASIWAGGIGDTQYF; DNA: TGTGCCAGCATTTGGGCGGGGGGGATTGGAGATACGCAGTATTTT
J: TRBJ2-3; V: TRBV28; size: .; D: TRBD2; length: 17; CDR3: CASSLGGLAASTDTQYF; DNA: TGTGCCAGCAGTTTAGGTGGACTAGCCGCTAGCACAGATACGCAGTATTTT
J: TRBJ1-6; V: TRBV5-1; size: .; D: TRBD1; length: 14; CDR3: CASSLIQGYSPLHF; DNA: TGCGCCAGCAGCTTGATACAGGGGTATTCACCCCTCCACTTT
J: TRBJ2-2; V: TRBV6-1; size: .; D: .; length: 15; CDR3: CASSEVREANGELFF; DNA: TGTGCCAGCAGTGAAGTCAGGGAAGCTAACGGGGAGCTGTTTTTT
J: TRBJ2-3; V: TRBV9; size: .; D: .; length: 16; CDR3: CASSASLGMVTDTQYF; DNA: TGTGCCAGCAGCGCCTCCCTAGGTATGGTCACAGATACGCAGTATTTT
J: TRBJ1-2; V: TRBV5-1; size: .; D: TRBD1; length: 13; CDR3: CASSPDRGYGYTF; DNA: TGCGCCAGCAGCCCGGACAGGGGCTATGGCTACACCTTC
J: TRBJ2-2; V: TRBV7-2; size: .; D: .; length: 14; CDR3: CASSLAPITGELFF; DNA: TGTGCCAGCAGCTTAGCCCCAATCACCGGGGAGCTGTTTTTT
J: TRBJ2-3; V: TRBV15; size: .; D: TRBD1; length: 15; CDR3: CATSSLQGAADTQYF; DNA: TGTGCCACCAGCAGTCTACAGGGGGCGGCAGATACGCAGTATTTT
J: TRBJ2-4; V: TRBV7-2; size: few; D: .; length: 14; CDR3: CASSPPGVVNIQYF; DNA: TGTGCCAGCAGCCCTCCAGGGGTAGTAAACATTCAGTACTTC
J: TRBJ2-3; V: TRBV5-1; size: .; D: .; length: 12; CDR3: CASSQSTDTQYF; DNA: TGCGCCAGCAGCCAAAGCACAGATACGCAGTATTTT
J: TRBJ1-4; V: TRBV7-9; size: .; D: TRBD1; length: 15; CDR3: CASSSDRVTNEKLFF; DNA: TGTGCCAGCAGCTCCGACAGGGTTACCAATGAAAAACTGTTTTTT
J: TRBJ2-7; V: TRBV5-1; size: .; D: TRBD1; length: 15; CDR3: CASSVEGQASYEQYF; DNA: TGCGCCAGCAGCGTGGAAGGACAGGCTTCCTACGAGCAGTACTTC
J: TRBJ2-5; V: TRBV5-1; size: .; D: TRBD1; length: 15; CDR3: CASSTGQGLQETQYF; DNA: TGCGCCAGCAGCACCGGACAGGGATTGCAAGAGACCCAGTACTTC
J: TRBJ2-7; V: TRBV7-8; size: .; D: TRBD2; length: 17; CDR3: CASRRWGAGANSYEQYF; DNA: TGTGCCAGCCGCCGCTGGGGAGCGGGGGCCAACTCCTACGAGCAGTACTTC